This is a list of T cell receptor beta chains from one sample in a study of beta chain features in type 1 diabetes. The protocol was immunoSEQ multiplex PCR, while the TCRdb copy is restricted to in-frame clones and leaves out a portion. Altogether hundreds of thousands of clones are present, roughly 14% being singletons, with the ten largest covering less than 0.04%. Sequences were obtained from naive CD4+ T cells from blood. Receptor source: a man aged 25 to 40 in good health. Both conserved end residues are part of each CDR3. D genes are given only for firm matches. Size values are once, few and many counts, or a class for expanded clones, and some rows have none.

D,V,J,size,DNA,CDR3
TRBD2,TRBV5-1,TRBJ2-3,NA,TGCGCCAGCAGCTGGGAGACTAGCGGGAGTTCAGATACGCAGTATTTT,CASSWETSGSSDTQYF
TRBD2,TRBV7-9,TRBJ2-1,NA,TGTGCCAGCAGCAAACTAGCGGGAGTCTCCTACAATGAGCAGTTCTTC,CASSKLAGVSYNEQFF
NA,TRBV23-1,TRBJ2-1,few,TGTTTCCGTCCGGGACATCCACACAATGAGCAGTTCTTC,CFRPGHPHNEQFF
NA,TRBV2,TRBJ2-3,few,TGTGCCAGCAGCCCTGTCCTGTCCACAGATACGCAGTATTTT,CASSPVLSTDTQYF
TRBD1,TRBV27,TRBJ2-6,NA,TGTGCCAGCAGTGAAAGGACAGGCGGACGGATCTCTGGGGCCAACGTCCTGACTTTC,CASSERTGGRISGANVLTF
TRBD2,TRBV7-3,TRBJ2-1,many,TGTGCCAGCAGCCCCTATGGGCGGGAGGGCTACAATGAGCAGTTCTTC,CASSPYGREGYNEQFF
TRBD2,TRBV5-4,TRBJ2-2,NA,TGTGCCAGCAGCTTGTTAGCGGGAGGGCGAACCGGGGAGCTGTTTTTT,CASSLLAGGRTGELFF
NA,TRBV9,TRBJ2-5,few,TGTGCCAGCAGCGCCAGCGCGAGGGAGACCCAGTACTTC,CASSASARETQYF
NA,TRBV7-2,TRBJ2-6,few,TGTGCCAGCAGCCTAAACCTACACCTTTCTGGGGCCAACGTCCTGACTTTC,CASSLNLHLSGANVLTF
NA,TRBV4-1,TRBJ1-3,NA,TGCGCCAGCAGCCCATGGCCCGAGGCGGGAAACACCATATATTTT,CASSPWPEAGNTIYF
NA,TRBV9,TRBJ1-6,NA,TGTGCCAGCAGCGTATCAGGGTCCAGCCTTTTTTCACCCCTCCACTTT,CASSVSGSSLFSPLHF